This T cell receptor (beta chain) came from a study of Ad26.COV2.S vaccination and SARS-CoV-2 variants. For the study at large: Ad26.COV2.S shots went into the muscle once or twice, 56 days apart. Study results and caveats: Vaccinated individuals (as opposed to placebo recipients) had higher spike-specific TCR breadth.

A remark on this clone: The antigen is undetermined.

Treatment defined: some 20 received Ad26.COV2.S at low or high dose, single or two shots; roughly five received placebo; per-sample allocation not given. All samples were drawn on day 63, counting from the first vaccine or placebo injection. Clones were sequenced by immunoSEQ multiplex PCR, and TCRdb holds only the in-frame ones, with some missing. The sample holds about 480,000 clones, about 83% seen once. The germline CDR1 and CDR2 sequences are SGHRS and YFSETQ. This CDR3 has 13 residues. J gave up 7 bases and V 4 bases, and 4 bases lay outside the gene matches. The TCR comes from a person aged 18-65 years who received the Ad26.COV2.S COVID-19 vaccine or a placebo. V usage is TRBV5-1 and J usage is TRBJ2-1; 8 bases map to TRBD2. The material was peripheral blood, obtained in a trial of Ad26.COV2.S vaccine versus placebo. Here the CDR3 reads CASSGGTSNEQFF. CDR3 coding DNA: TGCGCCAGCAGCGGGGGGACTAGTAATGAGCAGTTCTTC.